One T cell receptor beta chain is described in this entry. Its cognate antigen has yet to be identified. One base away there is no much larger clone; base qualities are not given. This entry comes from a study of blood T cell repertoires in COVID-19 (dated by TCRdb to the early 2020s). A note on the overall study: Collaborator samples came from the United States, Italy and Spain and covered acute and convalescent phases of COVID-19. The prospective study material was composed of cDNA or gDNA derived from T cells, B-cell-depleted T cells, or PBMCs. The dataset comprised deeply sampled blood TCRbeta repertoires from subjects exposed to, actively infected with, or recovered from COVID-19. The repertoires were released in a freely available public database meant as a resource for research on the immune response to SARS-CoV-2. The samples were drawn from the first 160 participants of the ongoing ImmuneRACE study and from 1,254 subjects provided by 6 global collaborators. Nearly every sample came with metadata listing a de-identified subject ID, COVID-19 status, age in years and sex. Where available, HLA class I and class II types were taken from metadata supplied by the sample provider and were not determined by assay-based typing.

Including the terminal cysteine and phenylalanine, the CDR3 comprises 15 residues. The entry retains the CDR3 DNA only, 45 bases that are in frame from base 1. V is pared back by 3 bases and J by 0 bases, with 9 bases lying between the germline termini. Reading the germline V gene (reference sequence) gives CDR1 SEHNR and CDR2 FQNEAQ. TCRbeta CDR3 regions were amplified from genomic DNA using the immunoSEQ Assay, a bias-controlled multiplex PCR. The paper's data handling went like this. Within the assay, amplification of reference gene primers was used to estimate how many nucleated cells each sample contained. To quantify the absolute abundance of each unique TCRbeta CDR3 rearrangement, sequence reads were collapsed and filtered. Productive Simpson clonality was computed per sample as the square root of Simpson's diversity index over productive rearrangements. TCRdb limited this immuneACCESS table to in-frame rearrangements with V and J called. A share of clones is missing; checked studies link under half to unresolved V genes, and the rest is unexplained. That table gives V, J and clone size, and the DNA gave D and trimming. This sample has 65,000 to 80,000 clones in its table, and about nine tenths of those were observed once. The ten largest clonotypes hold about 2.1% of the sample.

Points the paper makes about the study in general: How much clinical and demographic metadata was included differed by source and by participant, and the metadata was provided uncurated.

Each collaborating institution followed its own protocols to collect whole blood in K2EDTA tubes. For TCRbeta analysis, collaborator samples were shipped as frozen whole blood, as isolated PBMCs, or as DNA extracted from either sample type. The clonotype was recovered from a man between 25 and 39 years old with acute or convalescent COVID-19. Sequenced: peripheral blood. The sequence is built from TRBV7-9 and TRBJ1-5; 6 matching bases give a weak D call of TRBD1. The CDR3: CASSFSGDSNQPQHF. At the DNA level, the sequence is TGTGCCAGCAGCTTCTCAGGGGATAGCAATCAGCCCCAGCATTTT.